These 29 T cell receptor beta chains came from one sample sequenced in a study of shared clonotypes between healthy human individuals. Some clones are missing from TCRdb's copy, which holds only in-frame ones; the method was immunoSEQ multiplex PCR. The table records some 1,400,000 clones, roughly 95% of them present only once. The sequencing sample was made of naive CD4+ T cells sorted from blood. Subset meaning: CD45RA+ positively selected. These receptors originate from a man aged 25-45 years in good health.

The chain recombines TRBV28 with TRBJ2-4, with 9 positions matching TRBD1. This CDR3 has 15 residues. Trimming at V came to 11 bases and at J to 3 bases, leaving 11 bases not matched to a gene. Per the germline V gene, CDR1 is MDHEN and CDR2 is SYDVKM. CDR3 residues: CASRGGGQGKNIQYF. The CDR3 nucleotides are TGTGCCTCCCGGGGTGGGGGACAGGGCAAAAACATTCAGTACTTC.

The V gene is TRBV27, the J gene TRBJ2-7; no definite D call. V was cut by 5 bases and J by 0 bases, with 14 bases left in between. The CDR3 extends over 15 amino acids. Germline V gives CDR1 MNHEY, CDR2 SMNVEV (reference sequence). The CDR3 region has the DNA TGTGCCAGCAGTCTCCTCGAGTCCTACTCCTACGAGCAGTACTTC. Residues: CASSLLESYSYEQYF.

V gene TRBV7-6 combines with J gene TRBJ2-7; D unclear. The CDR3 consists of 14 residues. Germline CDR1 SGHVS, CDR2 FNYEAQ. Trimming cost V 7 bases and J 0 bases, with 13 bases left between them. The CDR3 DNA follows: TGTGCCAGCACCCTGTCGTGGAGCTCCTACGAGCAGTACTTC. Its translation: CASTLSWSSYEQYF.

Of note for this clone: Other DNA sequences of this sample code for an identical CDR3. The chain recombines TRBV5-4 with TRBJ2-3, with TRBD2 as a possible D gene (5 bases). V was trimmed by 2 bases and J by 3 bases, leaving 13 bases between them. CDR1 and CDR2 (germline): SGHNT, YYREEE (reference sequence). CDR3 length equals 15 residues. This CDR3 reads CASSLSSGRTDTQYF. CDR3 bases: TGTGCCAGCAGCTTAAGTTCGGGGAGAACAGATACGCAGTATTTT.

CDR3 sequence reads: CASSLSIGRDYEQYF. The DNA for the CDR3 is TGCGCCAGCAGCTTGTCGATTGGCAGGGACTACGAGCAGTACTTC. The V call is TRBV5-1, the J call TRBJ2-7, with D tentatively TRBD1 (5 bases). The germline V and J ends were trimmed by 1 base and 3 bases, with 14 bases remaining between them. Germline loops: CDR1 SGHRS, CDR2 YFSETQ. The CDR3 is 15 amino acids.

The rearrangement links TRBV11-3 to TRBJ2-1; perhaps TRBD2 as D (6 bases). Trimming cost V 4 bases and J 0 bases, with 19 bases left between them. This CDR3 has 18 residues. CDR1 SGHNT and CDR2 YENEEA come from the germline V gene. Here the CDR3 reads CASSSTRSSGGSYNEQFF. The CDR3, as DNA: TGTGCCAGCAGCTCGACTCGGAGTAGCGGAGGCTCCTACAATGAGCAGTTCTTC.

This chain connects TRBV6-1 to TRBJ1-1; 7 bases line up with TRBD1. Trimming removed 6 bases from V and 5 bases from J; junction bases left unmatched: 9. The V gene's germline CDR1 is MNHNS and CDR2 SASEGT. The CDR3 loop spans 14 amino acids. The CDR3 region is CASRKRDSRTEAFF. In DNA, the CDR3 is TGTGCCAGCAGAAAAAGGGACAGTCGGACTGAAGCTTTCTTT.

To note about this clone: The junction differs from germline at one of its ends, possibly a read error. This chain links TRBV18 with TRBJ2-3, with a possible D match to TRBD2 (5 bases). Germline V CDR1 and CDR2: KGHSH, LQKENI. The CDR3 has 16 residues. As DNA, the CDR3 is TGTGCCAGCTCGCCACTAGTTTTCCCTAGCACAGATACGCAGTATTTT. Translated: CASSPLVFPSTDTQYF. The complete variable domain, with remaining parts taken from reference TRBV18 and TRBJ2-3, reads NAGVMQNPRHLVRRRGQEARLRCSPMKGHSHVYWYRQLPEEGLKFMVYLQKENIIDESGMPKERFSAEFPKEGPSILRIQQVVRGDSAAYFCASSPLVFPSTDTQYFGPGTRLTVL.

The chain has TRBV28 and TRBJ1-5; unclear D gene. There are 15 residues in the CDR3. Between the trimmed V and J ends, which lost 5 bases and 5 bases, there was a span of 16 bases. Germline loops: CDR1 MDHEN, CDR2 SYDVKM. The chain's CDR3 is CASSPLLQSDQPQHF. CDR3 DNA sequence: TGTGCCAGCAGTCCTCTTCTGCAGAGCGATCAGCCCCAGCATTTT.

This chain links TRBV6-5 with TRBJ1-2; no firm D call. The CDR3 extends over 13 amino acids. Trimming stripped 0 bases from V and 7 bases from J, with 9 bases between. Germline V gene sequence: CDR1 MNHEY, CDR2 SVGAGI. The CDR3 region is CASSYSNGVGYTF. The CDR3 DNA is TGTGCCAGCAGTTACTCGAACGGGGTTGGCTACACCTTC.

This clone was detected only once. V usage is TRBV2 and J usage is TRBJ1-3; the D gene is possibly TRBD1 (6 bases). The CDR3 is 21 residues long. V was cut by 5 bases and J by 1 base, with 30 bases left in between. CDR1 and CDR2 (germline): SNHLY, FYNNEI. Here the CDR3 DNA reads TGTGCCAGCAGTAAAAACGGTCGCCAGGGGAGTTTCCTTAGTTCTGGAAACACCATATATTTT. Amino acids: CASSKNGRQGSFLSSGNTIYF.

This chain links TRBV28 with TRBJ2-5, with a possible D match to TRBD1 (5 bases). The CDR3 runs to 15 residues. Trimming left V 7 bases short and J 1 base short, with 16 bases between. The germline CDR1 and CDR2 sequences are MDHEN and SYDVKM. DNA of the CDR3: TGTGCCAGCACCCGAGCTAGGGGTTTCCAAGAGACCCAGTACTTC. It yields the protein CASTRARGFQETQYF. The entire variable domain, with the rest obtained from reference TRBV28 and TRBJ2-5, is as follows: DVKVTQSSRYLVKRTGEKVFLECVQDMDHENMFWYRQDPGLGLRLIYFSYDVKMKEKGDIPEGYSVSREKKERFSLILESASTNQTSMYLCASTRARGFQETQYFGPGTRLLVL.

This chain connects TRBV7-9 to TRBJ2-3; no clear D gene. There are 14 residues in the CDR3. Germline CDR1 and CDR2: SEHNR and FQNEAQ (reference sequence). The V gene lost 5 bases and the J gene lost 0 bases, with 9 bases spanning the gap. The CDR3 loop is CASSLELSTDTQYF. CDR3 in DNA: TGTGCCAGCAGCCTTGAGCTTAGCACAGATACGCAGTATTTT.

A word on this clone: At one end, the junction sequence differs from germline, possibly due to a read error. CDR3 coding DNA: TGTGCCAGCCCGAACGCTGAAGCTTTCTTT. This encodes CASPNAEAFF. The chain combines TRBV6-6 with TRBJ1-1; no firm D call. The CDR3 is 10 residues long. Germline CDR1 is MNHNY and CDR2 is SVGAGI (reference sequence).

The V and J genes are TRBV4-3 and TRBJ1-5; the D is unclear. The ends were cut back, 0 bases at V and 2 bases at J, with 11 bases in the middle. The CDR3 sequence is 16 residues long. Germline values: CDR1 LGHNA, CDR2 YSLEER. The CDR3 coding sequence is TGCGCCAGCAGCCAAGATCGCGGCCGTGGCAATCAGCCCCAGCATTTT. Residues: CASSQDRGRGNQPQHF.

The chain joins TRBV18 to TRBJ1-3; 7 bases fit TRBD1. Germline CDR1 and CDR2: KGHSH and LQKENI. The CDR3 length is 14 residues. Trimming cost V 2 bases and J 6 bases; bases outside gene matches: 4. This chain's CDR3 is CASSPWDRENTIYF. For the CDR3, the DNA is TGTGCCAGCTCACCATGGGACAGAGAAAACACCATATATTTT.

The CDR3 spells CASSRGIRIESFLQETQYF. In DNA form, the CDR3 reads TGCGCCAGCAGCCGGGGGATTCGTATTGAATCATTCCTCCAAGAGACCCAGTACTTC. This rearrangement joins TRBV5-1 to TRBJ2-5, with TRBD2 as a possible D gene (6 bases). The CDR3 runs to 19 residues. The V end was cut by 4 bases, the J end by 1 base, with 26 bases between. Germline assignment: CDR1 SGHRS and CDR2 YFSETQ.

This clone appeared once. This sequence joins TRBV5-1 and TRBJ2-3; possible D gene TRBD2, 6 bases. V shed 1 base and J shed 6 bases, with 15 bases lying between them. The V gene's germline CDR1 is SGHRS and CDR2 YFSETQ. The CDR3 is made up of 15 amino acids. CDR3 in amino acids: CASSLSGTAADTQYF. The CDR3 DNA reads as TGCGCCAGCAGCTTGTCCGGGACTGCTGCGGATACGCAGTATTTT.

This clone was counted once. The same CDR3 arises from other DNA sequences in this sample as well. The chain recombines TRBV5-1 with TRBJ2-5; D remains ambiguous. The CDR3 loop spans 15 amino acids. Trimming removed 0 bases at V and 2 bases at J, with 11 bases between. Germline lookup yields CDR1 SGHRS and CDR2 YFSETQ. The DNA for the CDR3 is TGCGCCAGCAGCTTGGACCCTCTAGGGCAAGAGACCCAGTACTTC. As protein: CASSLDPLGQETQYF.

V and J are TRBV11-3 and TRBJ2-7, with 10 bases identical to TRBD1. Per the germline V gene, CDR1 is SGHNT and CDR2 is YENEEA. This CDR3 is 14 amino acids long. J lost 5 bases, V lost 2 bases, and 3 bases had no gene match. CDR3 nucleotides: TGTGCCAGCAGCTTAACCGGGACAGGGGACGAGCAGTACTTC. Protein product: CASSLTGTGDEQYF. Variable domain in full (rest from reference TRBV11-3 and TRBJ2-7): EAGVVQSPRYKIIEKKQPVAFWCNPISGHNTLYWYLQNLGQGPELLIRYENEEAVDDSQLPKDRFSAERLKGVDSTLKIQPAELGDSAVYLCASSLTGTGDEQYFGPGTRLTVT.

The chain uses TRBV7-9 and TRBJ2-7; D may be TRBD2 (5 bases). V was pared by 2 bases and J by 0 bases, with 11 bases between. CDR1 is SEHNR and CDR2 is FQNEAQ in the germline V gene (reference sequence). This CDR3 comprises 15 residues. CDR3 loop: CASSLPPGSSYEQYF. CDR3 DNA: TGTGCCAGCAGCTTACCTCCGGGGAGCTCCTACGAGCAGTACTTC.

In DNA, the CDR3 is TGTGCCATCAGTGAGTCGGCCTCTGGAAACACCATATATTTT. It codes for CAISESASGNTIYF. The chain links TRBV10-3 to TRBJ1-3; no clear D gene. Germline V lookup: CDR1 ENHRY, CDR2 SYGVKD. V lost 0 bases and J lost 0, with 3 bases in between. This CDR3 has 14 amino acids.

This chain links TRBV11-2 with TRBJ1-2, with 7 bases fitting TRBD1. This CDR3 has 15 residues. CDR1 and CDR2 from the germline V gene are SGHAT and FQNNGV. With 0 bases clipped from V and 5 bases from J, the junction kept 6 bases outside the gene matches. CDR3 amino acids: CASSLDPRGRYGYTF. CDR3 coding DNA: TGTGCCAGCAGCTTAGATCCCAGGGGGAGATATGGCTACACCTTC.

This chain joins TRBV6-5 and TRBJ2-7; TRBD1 agrees at 9 bases. The CDR3 covers 13 residues. CDR1 and CDR2 from the germline V gene are MNHEY and SVGAGI. V was clipped by 5 bases and J by 6 bases; unmatched bases: 5. The CDR3 nucleotides read TGTGCCAGCAGTAAACAGGGGGCGGGCGAGCAGTACTTC. This sequence encodes CASSKQGAGEQYF.

This chain connects TRBV18 to TRBJ2-3; TRBD2 is a possible D gene (5 bases). The germline V gene has CDR1 KGHSH and CDR2 LQKENI. Trimming cost V 0 bases and J 3 bases, with 7 bases left between them. This CDR3 comprises 14 residues. The DNA for the CDR3 is TGTGCCAGCTCACCACCGAGGGCGACAGATACGCAGTATTTT. Its translation: CASSPPRATDTQYF.

The chain joins TRBV9 to TRBJ2-1; 11 bases are a match to TRBD2. V trimming: 0 bases; J trimming: 7 bases; junction bases outside the gene matches: 9. This CDR3 region has 17 residues. Germline loops: CDR1 SGDLS, CDR2 YYNGEE. For the CDR3, the DNA is TGTGCCAGCAGCGTAGACCCGACTAGCGGGATTAGGAATGAGCAGTTCTTC. As protein: CASSVDPTSGIRNEQFF. The whole variable domain, filled in from reference TRBV9 and TRBJ2-1, reads DSGVTQTPKHLITATGQRVTLRCSPRSGDLSVYWYQQSLDQGLQFLIQYYNGEERAKGNILERFSAQQFPDLHSELNLSSLELGDSALYFCASSVDPTSGIRNEQFFGPGTRLTVL.

The genes are TRBV9 and TRBJ2-7, with TRBD1 matching over 12 bases. The CDR3 has 21 amino acids. The germline V gene has CDR1 SGDLS and CDR2 YYNGEE. J was trimmed by 2 bases and V by 0 bases; bases with no gene match: 18. The CDR3 sequence is CASSVEGQGAPGGTRPYEQYF. The CDR3 nucleotides are TGTGCCAGCAGCGTAGAGGGACAGGGGGCGCCCGGGGGGACTAGGCCCTACGAGCAGTACTTC.

The chain combines TRBV15 with TRBJ1-5; D remains unclear. CDR1 and CDR2 from the germline V gene are LNHNV and YYDKDF (reference sequence). This CDR3 region has 15 residues. V was clipped by 0 bases and J by 4 bases, with 10 bases between them. CDR3 protein: CATSRDYLWNQPQHF. CDR3 bases: TGTGCCACCAGCAGAGATTATTTGTGGAATCAGCCCCAGCATTTT.

The chain uses TRBV5-8 and TRBJ1-1, with D possibly being TRBD1 (5 bases). CDR1 and CDR2 (germline): SGHTS, YDEGEE. The CDR3 consists of 12 residues. The V and J ends lost 3 bases and 6 bases respectively, with 9 bases between them. The CDR3 DNA reads as TGTGCCAGCAGCTGGGCACAGGCTGAAGCTTTCTTT. Protein sequence: CASSWAQAEAFF. The entire variable domain, with the rest obtained from reference TRBV5-8 and TRBJ1-1, is as follows: EAGVTQSPTHLIKTRGQQATLRCSPISGHTSVYWYQQALGLGLQFLLWYDEGEERNRGNFPPRFSGRQFPNYSSELNVNALELEDSALYLCASSWAQAEAFFGQGTRLTVV.